This TCR beta chain was sequenced for a study of T cell responses to AZD1222 COVID-19 vaccine. The study's findings and limits: Two doses of AZD1222 preceded a rise in Spike-specific TCR breadth and depth. At 160-218 and 743-854, vaccine-associated CD4 TCRs were dominant, and they spanned spike. Only five or six AZD1222 recipients were seropositive at baseline. Nearly half of spike-specific TCRs reportedly target unmutated variant regions.

As for this clone: Antigen unknown.

Trimming pared 5 bases from V and 3 bases from J, leaving 8 bases between. The CDR3 is 13 amino acids. The germline V gene encodes CDR1 LGHDT and CDR2 YNNKEL (reference sequence). Assay used: immunoSEQ multiplex PCR; TCRdb lists only in-frame clones, some missing. The table shows more than 95,000 clones, with around 87% occurring only once. The TCR originated in an adult in good health. Specimen: peripheral blood, collected on day 0 of AZD1222 vaccination. The V call is TRBV3-1 (or the pseudogene TRBV3-2), the J call TRBJ1-5; D gene ambiguous. The CDR3 DNA reads as TGTGCCAGCAGCTGGACGGCCAATCAGCCCCAGCATTTT. Amino acids: CASSWTANQPQHF.